The 15 T cell receptor beta chains below all came from one sample that was sequenced in a study of technical replicates of blood from a handful of donors. Using immunoSEQ multiplex PCR, the repertoire was profiled, and TCRdb retains in-frame clones only, with some absent. This sample has under 95,000 clones, with nearly 98% found just once. Material for sequencing was T cells isolated from PBMCs. The receptors were sampled from a human donor in good health.

The chain has TRBV4-2 and TRBJ1-2, with 9 nucleotides matching TRBD1. CDR1 LGHNA and CDR2 YNFKEQ come from the germline V gene. This CDR3 comprises 17 residues. The V and J ends lost 0 bases and 6 bases, in that order; junction bases with no gene match: 11. In DNA form, the CDR3 reads TGTGCCAGCAGCCAAGAGGGCTCCTCCGGGACAGGGAATGGCTACACCTTC. Translation gives CASSQEGSSGTGNGYTF.

The V call is TRBV5-1, the J call TRBJ2-7; D perhaps matches TRBD2 (6 bases). The CDR3 is 14 amino acids. CDR1 SGHRS and CDR2 YFSETQ come from the germline V gene. V dropped 1 base and J dropped 6 bases, with 14 bases sitting between them. Written as DNA, the CDR3 is TGCGCCAGCAGCTTGTCGACGGGAGTGGGCGAGCAGTACTTC. Its translation: CASSLSTGVGEQYF. Filled out from reference TRBV5-1 and TRBJ2-7, the complete variable domain reads KAGVTQTPRYLIKTRGQQVTLSCSPISGHRSVSWYQQTPGQGLQFLFEYFSETQRNKGNFPGRFSGRQFSNSRSEMNVSTLELGDSALYLCASSLSTGVGEQYFGPGTRLTVT.

The CDR3 region is CASSVGTSGTTDTQYF. CDR3 in DNA: TGTGCCAGCAGTGTCGGGACTAGCGGTACTACAGATACGCAGTATTTT. This chain connects TRBV2 to TRBJ2-3; 11 bases match TRBD2. V was pared by 4 bases and J by 3 bases, with 6 bases of the junction left unmatched. This CDR3 is built from 16 residues. Germline V gene lookup returns CDR1 SNHLY and CDR2 FYNNEI.

V usage is TRBV2 and J usage is TRBJ2-5, with 10 bases lining up with TRBD2. This CDR3 region has 16 residues. The ends lost 6 bases at V and 5 bases at J; junction bases unmatched: 12. The germline gives CDR1 SNHLY, CDR2 FYNNEI. CDR3 sequence reads: CASRRSVLAGEETQYF. The CDR3 nucleotides are TGTGCCAGCAGGAGGTCGGTGCTAGCGGGAGAGGAGACCCAGTACTTC.

V and J are TRBV18 and TRBJ1-6; possible D gene TRBD1, 5 bases. CDR1 KGHSH and CDR2 LQKENI come from the germline V gene. Trimming pared 5 bases from V and 6 bases from J, leaving 14 bases between. The CDR3 is 15 residues long. CDR3 protein: CASSRGLPSNSPLHF. In DNA, the CDR3 is TGTGCCAGCTCAAGGGGTCTCCCTTCTAATTCACCCCTCCACTTT. The full variable domain, in which reference TRBV18 and TRBJ1-6 provide the parts outside the CDR3, is NAGVMQNPRHLVRRRGQEARLRCSPMKGHSHVYWYRQLPEEGLKFMVYLQKENIIDESGMPKERFSAEFPKEGPSILRIQQVVRGDSAAYFCASSRGLPSNSPLHFGNGTRLTVT.

The chain carries TRBV5-4 and TRBJ1-6; 7 bases match TRBD1. In germline, CDR1 is SGHNT, CDR2 YYREEE (reference sequence). CDR3 size: 14 residues. V lost 2 bases, J lost 8 bases, and 4 bases stayed unmatched. The CDR3 loop is CASSFIQGDSPLHF. The DNA for the CDR3 is TGTGCCAGCAGCTTTATCCAGGGGGATTCACCCCTCCACTTT.

V is TRBV5-1 and J is TRBJ2-2, with D unresolved. Germline values: CDR1 SGHRS, CDR2 YFSETQ. The V end lost 4 bases, the J end lost 1 base, and 8 bases lay between the germline ends. The CDR3 is made up of 14 amino acids. This chain's CDR3 is CASSHNRNTGELFF. The CDR3 region has the DNA TGCGCCAGCAGCCATAACAGGAACACCGGGGAGCTGTTTTTT. Combining the CDR3 with reference TRBV5-1 and TRBJ2-2 gives the whole variable domain KAGVTQTPRYLIKTRGQQVTLSCSPISGHRSVSWYQQTPGQGLQFLFEYFSETQRNKGNFPGRFSGRQFSNSRSEMNVSTLELGDSALYLCASSHNRNTGELFFGEGSRLTVL.

The chain couples TRBV5-4 to TRBJ2-3, with 7 bases lining up with TRBD2. The CDR3 runs to 19 residues. The V segment lost 0 bases and the J segment 2 bases; nucleotides outside the gene matches: 15. CDR1 is SGHNT, CDR2 YYREEE, per germline (reference sequence). In DNA form, the CDR3 reads TGTGCCAGCAGCTTGGGACCGGCTACTAGCGCCTTCACCACAGATACGCAGTATTTT. Amino acid sequence: CASSLGPATSAFTTDTQYF.

The genes are TRBV15 and TRBJ1-5; possibly TRBD1 for D (6 bases). The V gene lost 0 bases and the J gene lost 9 bases, with 6 bases spanning the gap. Germline V lookup: CDR1 LNHNV, CDR2 YYDKDF (reference sequence). The CDR3 covers 12 residues. The CDR3: CATSREGGPQHF. In nucleotides, the CDR3 is TGTGCCACCAGCAGAGAAGGGGGGCCCCAGCATTTT. The full variable domain, rest sourced from reference TRBV15 and TRBJ1-5, is DAMVIQNPRYQVTQFGKPVTLSCSQTLNHNVMYWYQQKSSQAPKLLFHYYDKDFNNEADTPDNFQSRRPNTSFCFLDIRSPGLGDTAMYLCATSREGGPQHFGDGTRLSIL.

In DNA, the CDR3 is TGTGCCAGCATCCAGGGTTATACGGGTGGCTACACCTTC. Translating gives CASIQGYTGGYTF. The V gene is TRBV21-1, the J gene TRBJ1-2; the D call in the table, TRBD1, was not verified against the DNA. TRBV21-1 constitutes a pseudogene. The CDR3 has 13 residues.

This clone is a singleton in its sample. V and J are TRBV5-4 and TRBJ1-1; D may be TRBD1 (5 bases). The CDR3 spans 14 residues. Germline CDR1 SGHNT, CDR2 YYREEE (reference sequence). Trimming cost V 4 bases and J 0 bases, with 10 bases left between them. CDR3 coding DNA: TGTGCCAGCAGCCCCTCGACAGTGAACACTGAAGCTTTCTTT. This sequence encodes CASSPSTVNTEAFF.

This chain links TRBV4-1 with TRBJ2-3; D perhaps matches TRBD2 (5 bases). The germline V gene encodes CDR1 MGHRA and CDR2 YSYEKL. Trimming stripped 3 bases from V and 5 bases from J, with 12 bases between. The CDR3 is made up of 14 amino acids. This CDR3 is CASSQRVGQDTQYF. The CDR3, as DNA: TGCGCCAGCAGCCAGAGGGTAGGCCAAGATACGCAGTATTTT.

The V call is TRBV11-2, the J call TRBJ1-2; the D is unclear. The CDR3 length is 15 residues. V lost 0 bases, J lost 4 bases, and 12 bases lay in between. CDR1 and CDR2 from the germline V gene are SGHAT and FQNNGV. The CDR3 protein is CASSLDFQEGYGYTF. CDR3 bases: TGTGCCAGCAGCTTAGATTTCCAGGAGGGCTATGGCTACACCTTC.

The V gene is TRBV5-4, the J gene TRBJ2-7, with 9 bases identical to TRBD2. With 2 bases clipped from V and 4 bases from J, the junction kept 4 bases outside the gene matches. Germline V CDR1 and CDR2: SGHNT, YYREEE (reference sequence). This CDR3 has 14 amino acids. The CDR3 reads CASSLAGGEYEQYF. In nucleotides, the CDR3 is TGTGCCAGCAGCTTAGCGGGAGGAGAGTACGAGCAGTACTTC. Variable domain in full (rest from reference TRBV5-4 and TRBJ2-7): ETGVTQSPTHLIKTRGQQVTLRCSSQSGHNTVSWYQQALGQGPQFIFQYYREEENGRGNFPPRFSGLQFPNYSSELNVNALELDDSALYLCASSLAGGEYEQYFGPGTRLTVT.

The chain combines TRBV19 with TRBJ1-1, with D tentatively TRBD1 (5 bases). The CDR3 length is 13 residues. Germline V gene lookup returns CDR1 LNHDA and CDR2 SQIVND (reference sequence). V was clipped by 7 bases and J by 5 bases, with 14 bases between them. The CDR3 loop reads CASTPHRGTEAFF. For the CDR3, the DNA is TGTGCCAGTACGCCCCACCGGGGGACTGAAGCTTTCTTT.